Presented here are 9 T cell receptor beta chains from one specimen sequenced in a study of blood T cell repertoires in COVID-19. Sequencing was performed with immunoSEQ multiplex PCR; in TCRdb, only in-frame clones are kept and a portion is missing. The repertoire includes over 200,000 clones, nearly 90% of them detected once, and over 12% sits in the top ten. The specimen sequenced was PBMCs or T cells enriched from blood (not recorded which). These receptors originate from a man younger than 45 who had been exposed to COVID-19.

The rearrangement uses TRBV12-5 and TRBJ1-2, with D uncertain. With 6 bases removed from V and 7 bases from J, the gap between germline ends came to 24 bases. The CDR3 runs to 16 residues. CDR1 is LGHNT, CDR2 FRNRAP, per germline. The CDR3: CASGYPRLQDAGGYTF. CDR3 DNA sequence: TGTGCTAGTGGCTACCCTAGGCTCCAGGACGCGGGTGGCTACACCTTC.

The sample holds one count of this clone. The J gene is TRBJ1-1, the V gene TRBV9, with D perhaps TRBD1 (6 bases). The CDR3 is 14 residues long. In germline, CDR1 is SGDLS, CDR2 YYNGEE. The V and J ends lost 3 bases and 0 bases respectively, with 9 bases between them. The CDR3 region is CASSGDIMNTEAFF. CDR3 DNA: TGTGCCAGCAGCGGGGACATAATGAACACTGAAGCTTTCTTT.

The J gene is TRBJ2-7, the V gene TRBV30; D remains unclear. CDR1 is GTSNPN and CDR2 is SVGIG in the germline V gene (reference sequence). V was cut by 5 bases and J by 0 bases, with 8 bases left in between. There are 12 residues in the CDR3. The CDR3 nucleotides read TGTGCCTGGGGGATGAGCTCCTACGAGCAGTACTTC. Encoded protein: CAWGMSSYEQYF.

This chain connects TRBV15 to TRBJ1-3; D remains unclear. The V and J ends lost 1 base and 0 bases respectively, with 10 bases between them. The CDR3 totals 16 residues. From germline, CDR1 is LNHNV and CDR2 YYDKDF (reference sequence). The CDR3 region has the DNA TGTGCCACCAGCAGAGTCAGAAACCCCTCTGGAAACACCATATATTTT. Amino acids: CATSRVRNPSGNTIYF.

The chain uses TRBV18 and TRBJ2-7, with D perhaps matching TRBD1 (5 bases). Germline V gene lookup returns CDR1 KGHSH and CDR2 LQKENI. The CDR3 has 14 residues. Trimming removed 3 bases at V and 6 bases at J, with 15 bases between. CDR3 region: CASSPGQGLSEQYF. The CDR3 coding sequence is TGTGCCAGCTCACCGGGGCAGGGCCTGAGCGAGCAGTACTTC.

This CDR3 is CASIPARDRGTDTQYF. The DNA of the CDR3 is TGTGCCAGCATCCCCGCGCGGGACAGGGGCACAGATACGCAGTATTTT. The chain joins TRBV13 to TRBJ2-3; TRBD1 agrees at 9 bases. V shed 7 bases, J shed 1 base, and the junction held 9 bases outside the gene matches. CDR1 PRHDT and CDR2 FYEKMQ come from the germline V gene (reference sequence). CDR3 length: 16 residues.

The CDR3 DNA sequence: TGCAGCGTTGGACAGGGTGTGACCCAGTACTTC. Amino acids: CSVGQGVTQYF. The chain is built from TRBV29-1 and TRBJ2-5, with 7 bases fitting TRBD1. Losses at the gene ends were 4 bases for V and 7 bases for J; bases not matched to a gene: 3. The CDR3 contains 11 residues. CDR1 and CDR2 from the germline V gene are SQVTM and ANQGSEA. The full variable domain, rest sourced from reference TRBV29-1 and TRBJ2-5, is SAVISQKPSRDICQRGTSLTIQCQVDSQVTMMFWYRQQPGQSLTLIATANQGSEATYESGFVIDKFPISRPNLTFSTLTVSNMSPEDSSIYLCSVGQGVTQYFGPGTRLLVL.

This chain links TRBV11-3 with TRBJ1-3; D not resolved. V was shortened by 4 bases and J by 1 base, with 8 bases between the two germline ends. Germline CDR1 is SGHNT and CDR2 is YENEEA. CDR3 size: 14 residues. CDR3 coding DNA: TGTGCCAGCAGCTCCACGGGGTCTGGAAACACCATATATTTT. Encoded protein: CASSSTGSGNTIYF.

The genes are TRBV7-9 and TRBJ1-2, with 10 nucleotides matching TRBD1. The junction had 6 bases not matched to a gene; V was cut back by 3 bases and J by 8 bases. Germline V CDR1 and CDR2: SEHNR, FQNEAQ (reference sequence). This CDR3 contains 14 residues. Here the CDR3 DNA reads TGTGCCAGCAGCTTCGGGACAGGGGAGCACGGCTACACCTTC. Translating gives CASSFGTGEHGYTF.